Below, one T cell receptor beta chain is given with its context. The antigen remains undetermined. The time point is: week 11, during vaccination. What each vaccine dose contained was 300 ug of mutant IDH1 20-mer peptide, accompanied by topical imiquimod. Those who donated had recent WHO grade 3 or 4 IDH1-mutant, ATRX-lost astrocytomas. The CDR3 is 16 residues long. The germline gives CDR1 MNHNS, CDR2 SASEGT. The V end lost 2 bases, the J end lost 5 bases, and 15 bases lay between the germline ends. These data originate in a study of a mutant IDH1 vaccine in newly diagnosed glioma. The overall study: It was radiotherapy, temozolomide, or both that patients received previously, with most receiving both.

The table came from immunoSEQ multiplex PCR; TCRdb's copy has only in-frame clones and leaves some out. The sample yields tens of thousands of clones, about four fifths seen once. Sequenced here: PBMCs, sampled from a glioma patient whose treatment included an IDH1 peptide vaccine. This chain connects TRBV6-1 to TRBJ1-4; no firm D call. This TCR was recovered from a middle-aged man with glioma. The CDR3, as DNA: TGTGCCAGCAGTGAATCATGGGTAAACGGAAATGAAAAACTGTTTTTT. Translated: CASSESWVNGNEKLFF.